One T cell receptor (beta chain) is described in this entry. Its antigen is unknown. Per-base qualities were not stored, and no clone one base away is much larger. The entire amount of isolated RNA was reverse transcribed using the High Capacity cDNA Reverse Transcription Kit, so the sequenced TCRB transcripts were expressed ones. Naive, central memory and regulatory T cell samples underwent deep immunoSEQ sequencing, averaging about 3.57 million total reads per sample. Sorted cells were lysed in RLT buffer, and RNA was extracted using DNase-treated RNeasy Micro or Mini kits according to cell number. Each cell subset was processed separately to prevent cross-contamination, with patient and healthy donor samples processed together. Using the immunoSEQ multiplex PCR, TCRB sequences were amplified from cDNA into 87-bp fragments spanning the CDR3 region. Sequencing of the amplicons was done on the Illumina HiSeq platform. In the original analysis: PCR bias was corrected computationally using synthetic template baselines, and reads within Hamming distance 2 were collapsed, with unmergeable singletons discarded. Reads were aligned to IMGT to assign V, D and J genes, CDR3 length, and insertions or deletions at six rearrangement sites. Within each subset, clonotype counts were normalized to sorted cell number, after which true diversity and Gini coefficients were computed with the tcR R package. Repertoire sharing was quantified using the overlap coefficient calculated on TCRB nucleotide sequences. Out-of-frame TCRB sequences from naive cells were analyzed as a proxy for the pre-selection repertoire. TCRdb took over this immuneACCESS table, retaining in-frame rearrangements with V and J assigned. Such tables are incomplete; in checked studies, under half of the missing clones stem from an unresolved V gene, and the remainder is unexplained. V, J and clone size were drawn from that table, and D and trimming were deduced from the DNA. The sample table contains about 650,000 clones; only one count was recorded for 9.5% to 15% of them. In total, the top ten clones hold over 0.1% of the sample.

The cysteine opens and the phenylalanine closes a CDR3 of 15 amino acids. The only DNA kept is the CDR3, 45 bases in frame from the first base. CDR1 and CDR2 were assigned from the germline V gene as SGDLS and YYNGEE. V is trimmed back by 0 bases and J by 5 bases, and the junction contains 5 bases that no gene match accounts for. The data were obtained in a study of beta chain features in type 1 diabetes (dated by TCRdb to between 2018 and 2020). Some background on the complete study: Patients and healthy donors did not differ in mean age, gender distribution, total cell number or subset yield. A total of about 110 million sorted cells were examined across all samples, and the number of cells per subset was strongly correlated with RNA yield. Naive and central memory subsets were obtained from all 30 or so donors, but regulatory and stem cell-like memory subsets were isolated from only 8 patients and roughly eight healthy donors. In the study, TCRB repertoires of sorted circulating CD4+ T cell subsets from recently diagnosed type 1 diabetes patients were compared with those of matched healthy donors.

Broad study findings and their caveats: Fewer insertions and more nucleotide deletions at VDJ recombination sites were observed in patients with type 1 diabetes, implying thymic rearrangement abnormalities. Shorter templates might be favored by PCR, yet because patient and control samples were amplified and corrected together, any such skew would affect both groups equally. HLA sub-analyses involved small numbers of individuals, so any influence of HLA type on TCRB rearrangement remained unresolved. Because cDNA was sequenced instead of genomic DNA, activated cells with high expression could be over-represented, although the groups did not differ in activation or CD3 levels. The naive, central memory and regulatory TCRB repertoires appeared to resemble one another more closely among patients than among healthy donors. In all four CD4+ subsets, TCRB CDR3 length was moderately but significantly shorter in type 1 diabetes patients.

Each donor gave one peripheral blood draw, averaging around 0.11 L, which was collected into heparinised tubes. Naive, central memory, regulatory and stem cell-like memory CD4+ T cells were sorted on a BD FACSAria II using a panel including CD45RO, CCR7, CD25, CD127, CD95 and CD27. Every sorted population had a purity above 95%. PBMCs were separated immediately by Lymphoprep density gradient centrifugation and were stained directly, without being cultured. Samples were stained and sorted in pairs, with one healthy donor and one patient per experiment, so that batch effects were minimized. The chain is encoded by TRBV9 joined to TRBJ2-1, with 7 middle bases fitting TRBD2. Source material: naive CD4+ T cells from blood. Per the publication, the cell subset or site label means: true naive CD4+ T cells. The sequence derives from a young man with type 1 diabetes. The nucleotide sequence reads TGTGCCAGCAGCGTAGCTTCTAGCGGCAACAATGAGCAGTTCTTC. It is translated as CASSVASSGNNEQFF.